This T cell receptor (beta chain) was identified during a study of regulatory T cells in long-lasting Graves disease. Study in general: The criterion for persistent Graves' disease was over 5 years of antithyroid drugs with positive TSH receptor antibodies. Notes on the study in general: Persistent disease showed a preference for TRBV28, TRBJ1-2 and TRBJ2-5.

Time point of the sample: persistent/refractory GD, antithyroid drugs over 5 years with positive TRAb. There was RNA extracted from PBMCs, and the TCR library was made from it. Germline CDR1 is SQVTM and CDR2 is ANQGSEA. This CDR3 comprises 13 residues. V was clipped by 6 bases and J by 8 bases; unmatched bases: 10. Relying on iRepertoire HTBI primers and Arm-PCR of CDR3 regions, the team built TCR beta libraries. Each CDR3 protein is one row after TCRdb ran MiXCR on the multiplex PCR reads. Here the sample spans a few hundred thousand distinct CDR3 sequences, approximately 23% being singletons. Concerning this clonotype: Its antigen remains unknown.

The sample here was peripheral blood mononuclear cells (PBMCs), taken when the disease was refractory, from a patient treated with antithyroid drugs. The TCR was taken from a female donor with Graves disease. The gene calls are TRBV29-1 and TRBJ2-3, with 8 bases that match TRBD2. CDR3 sequence: CSVTSAGRGTQYF. The CDR3 DNA reads TGCAGCGTGACATCGGCCGGGAGGGGTACGCAGTATTTT.